This entry lists 5 T cell receptor beta chains sequenced from one sample in a study of CD8+ T cells in alopecia areata (dated by TCRdb to between 2018 and 2020). In the paper's terms, the time point label means: baseline before oral tofacitinib. The library came from the immunoSEQ multiplex PCR assay. RNA was extracted from all samples and reverse transcribed into cDNA as template for TCR sequencing. TCRdb's version of the immuneACCESS table is confined to in-frame rearrangements and falls short of the full clone set. An unresolved V gene accounts for under half of the shortfall where checked; the remainder is of unknown origin. A total of about 200,000 clones appear in this sample, about three fifths of them only once. Approximately 0.44% of the sample belongs to the ten largest clones. The sequenced sample was CD4+ T cells sorted from blood, obtained at week 0. The receptors come from a human donor with alopecia areata.

The chain links TRBV10-3 to TRBJ2-7; a weak D match, TRBD1 (6 bases). CDR1 ENHRY and CDR2 SYGVKD come from the germline V gene. The CDR3 is made up of 13 amino acids. Trimming took 6 bases from V and 3 from J, leaving 12 bases between them. DNA for the CDR3: TGTGCCATCAGCTCGGACAGCGGCTACGAGCAGTACTTC. Encoded protein: CAISSDSGYEQYF.

The chain has TRBV4-2 and TRBJ2-1; unclear D gene. V gave up 6 bases and J gave up 5 bases, with 14 bases separating them. The germline V gene has CDR1 LGHNA and CDR2 YNFKEQ. The CDR3 has 14 residues. For the CDR3, the DNA is TGTGCCAGCAGAAATCACGGGCTAAACAATGAGCAGTTCTTC. Translation gives CASRNHGLNNEQFF.

The genes are TRBV6-5 and TRBJ1-6; unclear D gene. V was shortened by 0 bases and J by 5 bases, with 11 bases between the two germline ends. Looked up from germline, CDR1 is MNHEY and CDR2 is SVGAGI. This CDR3 spans 16 amino acids. The CDR3 reads CASSYSASPDNSPLHF. In DNA, the CDR3 is TGTGCCAGCAGTTACTCGGCCAGCCCTGATAATTCACCCCTCCACTTT.

Comments on this clone: Distinct nucleotide sequences in the sample also encode this CDR3. The V call is TRBV29-1, the J call TRBJ2-4, with D possibly being TRBD2 (5 bases). Germline CDR1 SQVTM, CDR2 ANQGSEA. CDR3 size: 14 residues. V shed 4 bases and J shed 0 bases, with 10 bases lying between them. The CDR3 bases are TGCAGCGTTGTGGGAGTCCTAGCCAAAAACATTCAGTACTTC. Its translation is CSVVGVLAKNIQYF.

The chain recombines TRBV29-1 with TRBJ1-1; D call uncertain. This CDR3 has 12 residues. The V gene's germline CDR1 is SQVTM and CDR2 ANQGSEA. V was trimmed by 4 bases and J by 6 bases, leaving 12 bases between them. CDR3: CSVGRVKAEAFF. Here the CDR3 DNA reads TGCAGCGTTGGCCGGGTTAAGGCTGAAGCTTTCTTT.